The 26 T cell receptor beta chains listed next were all sequenced from one sample in a study of cytomegalovirus exposure and HLA in healthy donors. 60 Vbeta and 13 Jbeta primers were used in PCR. The method was immunoSEQ multiplex PCR; TCRdb's version includes in-frame clones alone and lacks a portion of them. In the table there are about 230,000 clones, more than 75% of which are singletons. Sequencing used PBMCs. Receptors originate from a human donor in good health.

The chain couples TRBV4-2 to TRBJ1-1; TRBD1 agrees at 7 bases. With 3 bases clipped from V and 2 bases from J, the junction kept 6 bases outside the gene matches. CDR1 is LGHNA, CDR2 YNFKEQ, per germline. This CDR3 contains 15 residues. The CDR3 DNA reads TGTGCCAGCAGCCAGTCTGGGACAGCCAACACTGAAGCTTTCTTT. It codes for CASSQSGTANTEAFF.

The genes are TRBV10-2 and TRBJ2-7; TRBD2 matches 13 bases. This CDR3 has 17 residues. In germline, CDR1 is WSHSY, CDR2 SAAADI. V shed 6 bases, J shed 6 bases, and the junction held 14 bases outside the gene matches. The CDR3 bases are TGCGCCAGCAGACCCACTAGCGGGAGGGCCAGGCGAGGCGAGCAGTACTTC. Its protein is CASRPTSGRARRGEQYF.

This clone was observed a handful of times. The rearrangement uses TRBV6-1 and TRBJ2-7; the match to TRBD2 covers 16 bases. V was clipped by 9 bases and J by 7 bases; unmatched bases: 9. CDR3 size: 15 residues. Germline CDR1 reads MNHNS; CDR2 reads SASEGT. CDR3 coding DNA: TGTGCCAGTGAACCGGGACTAGCGGGAGGGCAGGAGCAGTACTTC. Translation: CASEPGLAGGQEQYF.

In its sample, this clone was seen a few times. The gene calls are TRBV29-1 and TRBJ1-4; the match to TRBD1 covers 9 bases. Trimming at V came to 5 bases and at J to 11 bases, leaving 6 bases not matched to a gene. Germline V gene sequence: CDR1 SQVTM, CDR2 ANQGSEA. The CDR3 consists of 12 residues. CDR3 protein: CSVLTGGDKLFF. CDR3 DNA sequence: TGCAGCGTTTTGACAGGGGGAGACAAACTGTTTTTT. Drawing the rest from reference TRBV29-1 and TRBJ1-4, the complete variable domain is SAVISQKPSRDICQRGTSLTIQCQVDSQVTMMFWYRQQPGQSLTLIATANQGSEATYESGFVIDKFPISRPNLTFSTLTVSNMSPEDSSIYLCSVLTGGDKLFFGSGTQLSVL.

Concerning this clone: Relative to the germline gene, one junction end is altered; a read error may explain this. This chain links TRBV7-9 with TRBJ2-7; TRBD2 agrees at 12 bases. The CDR3 is 17 residues long. Germline CDR1 and CDR2: SEHNR and FQNEAQ (reference sequence). The CDR3, as DNA: TGTTCCAGCAGCCCTACCCCTTTACTAGCGGGAGGAGGCGAGCAGTACTTC. This sequence encodes CSSSPTPLLAGGGEQYF.

V and J are TRBV4-2 and TRBJ1-3; D uncertain. Trimming removed 4 bases at V and 4 bases at J, with 20 bases between. This CDR3 contains 17 residues. Looked up from germline, CDR1 is LGHNA and CDR2 is YNFKEQ. CDR3 in DNA: TGTGCCAGCAGCCCGGGCGGGGTTATGAGGTCGGGAAACACCATATATTTT. Protein sequence: CASSPGGVMRSGNTIYF.

The chain uses TRBV9 and TRBJ1-2; D may be TRBD1 (5 bases). V was clipped by 3 bases and J by 5 bases, with 8 bases between them. This CDR3 comprises 12 residues. Germline V gene sequence: CDR1 SGDLS, CDR2 YYNGEE. The chain's CDR3 is CASSATGYGYTF. The CDR3 bases are TGTGCCAGCAGCGCAACAGGATATGGCTACACCTTC.

The chain has TRBV5-1 and TRBJ1-1, with 7 bases that match TRBD1. From germline, CDR1 is SGHRS and CDR2 YFSETQ. Trimming took 3 bases from V and 3 from J; bases not matched to a gene: 5. The CDR3 is made up of 14 amino acids. CDR3 amino acids: CASSWDSPYTEAFF. The CDR3 DNA reads TGCGCCAGCAGCTGGGACAGTCCTTACACTGAAGCTTTCTTT.

CDR3 DNA sequence: TGTGCCATCAGTGAGGGACTGAACAGATTACAGTATTTT. The encoded protein is CAISEGLNRLQYF. The rearrangement uses TRBV10-3 and TRBJ2-3; D might be TRBD2 (5 bases). V was pared by 2 bases and J by 12 bases, with 15 bases between. Germline CDR1 ENHRY, CDR2 SYGVKD. The CDR3 contains 13 residues.

The V gene is TRBV28, the J gene TRBJ2-3, with a possible D match to TRBD2 (6 bases). The V gene lost 3 bases and the J gene lost 5 bases, with 18 bases spanning the gap. The CDR3 has 16 residues. CDR1 and CDR2 from the germline V gene are MDHEN and SYDVKM. The CDR3 loop reads CASSLGDSRVGDTQYF. CDR3 DNA sequence: TGTGCCAGCAGTTTGGGGGACTCAAGGGTAGGAGATACGCAGTATTTT.

For this clone: The same CDR3 is also encoded by other DNA sequences in this sample. The gene calls are TRBV6-6 and TRBJ1-1; D may be TRBD1 (5 bases). Germline CDR1 and CDR2: MNHNY and SVGAGI (reference sequence). Trimming took off 6 bases at V and 5 bases at J, with 16 bases between the two ends. The CDR3 runs 14 residues. The CDR3 region has the DNA TGTGCCAGCAGCCCCCCAGGCCGGGGGACTGAAGCTTTCTTT. This sequence encodes CASSPPGRGTEAFF.

The V call is TRBV15, the J call TRBJ2-7; 11 nucleotides agree with TRBD1. J was trimmed by 6 bases and V by 0 bases; bases with no gene match: 16. The germline CDR1 and CDR2 sequences are LNHNV and YYDKDF (reference sequence). The CDR3 is 19 amino acids. CDR3 sequence: CATSRDLGFPGQGVLEQYF. Here the CDR3 DNA reads TGTGCCACCAGCAGAGATTTGGGATTCCCGGGACAGGGGGTCCTCGAGCAGTACTTC.

This rearrangement joins TRBV28 to TRBJ1-2; 9 bases align to TRBD1. The length of the CDR3 is 14 residues. Germline trimming cut 6 bases from V and 7 bases from J; bases unmatched to any gene: 9. Germline CDR1 is MDHEN and CDR2 is SYDVKM. CDR3 loop: CASRLQGAIIGYTF. CDR3 in DNA: TGTGCCAGCAGGCTACAGGGGGCTATCATTGGCTACACCTTC.

V gene TRBV19 combines with J gene TRBJ2-7; maybe TRBD1 (6 bases). The CDR3 has 14 amino acids. V lost 6 bases, J lost 2 bases, and 14 bases lay in between. Germline assignment: CDR1 LNHDA and CDR2 SQIVND (reference sequence). The CDR3 coding sequence is TGTGCCAGTAGACCGGGACACCGAACCTACGAGCAGTACTTC. Translation: CASRPGHRTYEQYF.

This clone appeared a few times. J is TRBJ2-1 and V is TRBV15; 7 bases line up with TRBD2. Germline V gives CDR1 LNHNV, CDR2 YYDKDF (reference sequence). With V trimmed by 5 bases and J by 5 bases, 9 bases remained unmatched. This CDR3 has 15 amino acids. The CDR3 protein is CATSGGTIEDNEQFF. CDR3 sequence (DNA): TGTGCCACCAGCGGAGGGACTATAGAAGACAATGAGCAGTTCTTC.

The chain uses TRBV29-1 and TRBJ2-5; a possible D gene is TRBD2 (6 bases). The CDR3 runs to 12 residues. Germline CDR1 and CDR2: SQVTM and ANQGSEA. Trimming removed 4 bases at V and 5 bases at J, with 11 bases between. DNA of the CDR3: TGCAGCGTTGTAGGAGGGGCCGAGACCCAGTACTTC. Its protein is CSVVGGAETQYF.

V gene TRBV19 combines with J gene TRBJ2-7, with 11 bases matching TRBD1. This CDR3 has 16 residues. The germline V gene encodes CDR1 LNHDA and CDR2 SQIVND (reference sequence). The V segment lost 6 bases and the J segment 0 bases; nucleotides outside the gene matches: 7. CDR3 sequence reads: CASSISGTGGSYEQYF. The CDR3 DNA is TGTGCCAGTAGCATATCCGGGACAGGGGGCTCCTACGAGCAGTACTTC.

The chain links TRBV28 to TRBJ1-2; weak D call: TRBD1 (5 bases). Germline loops: CDR1 MDHEN, CDR2 SYDVKM. The CDR3 spans 12 residues. The ends were cut back, 7 bases at V and 6 bases at J, with 12 bases in the middle. For the CDR3, the DNA is TGTGCCAGCACCCACGGGGGAAATGGCTACACCTTC. It translates to CASTHGGNGYTF.

This chain joins TRBV18 and TRBJ1-2; D unclear. V lost 6 bases to trimming and J lost 2 bases, with 10 bases between them. This CDR3 has 13 amino acids. CDR1 is KGHSH, CDR2 LQKENI, per germline. This CDR3 is CASSWSDNYGYTF. DNA for the CDR3: TGTGCCAGCTCCTGGAGCGACAACTATGGCTACACCTTC.

CDR3 nucleotides: TGTGCCAGCAGCTTGGGGGACAGGGGACCCACAGATACGCAGTATTTT. Protein sequence: CASSLGDRGPTDTQYF. This chain joins TRBV5-6 and TRBJ2-3; 10 bases agree with TRBD1. Trimming removed 0 bases from V and 2 bases from J; junction bases left unmatched: 3. This CDR3 is 16 amino acids long. The germline CDR1 and CDR2 sequences are SGHDT and YYEEEE.

The chain joins TRBV27 to TRBJ1-4, with 9 positions matching TRBD1. The J segment lost 7 bases and the V segment lost 5 bases, leaving 8 bases of the junction unmatched. The length of the CDR3 is 15 residues. The V gene's germline CDR1 is MNHEY and CDR2 SMNVEV (reference sequence). The CDR3 DNA reads TGTGCCAGCAGTCCACAGGGGGCTCTGGGTGAAAAACTGTTTTTT. Amino acid sequence: CASSPQGALGEKLFF.

V gene TRBV11-1 combines with J gene TRBJ1-1, with 9 bases matching TRBD1. Germline V lookup: CDR1 SGHAT, CDR2 FQDESV (reference sequence). The CDR3 is 16 amino acids. The V gene end was trimmed by 6 bases and the J gene end by 5 bases; junction bases not matched to a gene: 13. The DNA of the CDR3 is TGTGCCAGCAGTATAAGACAGGGGGTAAGGAAAACTGAAGCTTTCTTT. Translation: CASSIRQGVRKTEAFF.

Concerning this clone: One end of the junction varies from germline; a read error may be responsible. The V call is TRBV27, the J call TRBJ1-1, with 8 bases matching TRBD1. The germline V gene encodes CDR1 MNHEY and CDR2 SMNVEV (reference sequence). CDR3 size: 13 residues. CDR3 DNA sequence: TGTGCCAGCACTCTAAGGACAGGGCATGAGCCTTCTTTT. Translating it yields CASTLRTGHEPSF.

The V and J genes are TRBV6-1 and TRBJ2-5; D is perhaps TRBD1 (5 bases). Germline V lookup: CDR1 MNHNS, CDR2 SASEGT. CDR3 length: 13 amino acids. Trimming took off 6 bases at V and 1 base at J, with 9 bases between the two ends. CDR3 in amino acids: CASRRQLQETQYF. The CDR3 DNA is TGTGCCAGCAGAAGACAGCTCCAAGAGACCCAGTACTTC.

This clone appeared a few times. This chain joins TRBV19 and TRBJ1-2; perhaps TRBD1 as D (5 bases). CDR1 and CDR2 from the germline V gene are LNHDA and SQIVND (reference sequence). The CDR3 covers 13 residues. The ends were cut back, 3 bases at V and 3 bases at J, with 8 bases in the middle. The CDR3 DNA follows: TGTGCCAGTAGTATGGCGGGGGACTATGGCTACACCTTC. Protein: CASSMAGDYGYTF.

The J gene is TRBJ2-7, the V gene TRBV10-3; a weak D match, TRBD2 (6 bases). The CDR3 sequence is 16 residues long. With 4 bases removed from V and 9 bases from J, the gap between germline ends came to 25 bases. Germline CDR1 reads ENHRY; CDR2 reads SYGVKD. The CDR3 reads CAISGSGGKALSRQYF. Written as DNA, the CDR3 is TGTGCCATCAGTGGAAGTGGAGGGAAGGCCTTGAGTCGGCAGTACTTC.